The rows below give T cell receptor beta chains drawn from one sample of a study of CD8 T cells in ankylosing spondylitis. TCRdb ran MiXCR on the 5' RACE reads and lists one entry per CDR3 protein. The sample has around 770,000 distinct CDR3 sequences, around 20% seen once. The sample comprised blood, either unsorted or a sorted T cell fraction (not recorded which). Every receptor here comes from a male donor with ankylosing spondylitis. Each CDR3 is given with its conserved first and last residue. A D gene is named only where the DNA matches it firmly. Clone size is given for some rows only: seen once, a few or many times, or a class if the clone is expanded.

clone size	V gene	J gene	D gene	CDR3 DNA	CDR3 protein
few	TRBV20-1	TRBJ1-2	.	TGCAGTGCCACCCCTAGGGGGGGCAAGGACTATGGCTACACCTTC	CSATPRGGKDYGYTF
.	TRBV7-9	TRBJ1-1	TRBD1	TGTGCCAGCTTAGGACAGGGAGACACTGAAGCTTTCTTT	CASLGQGDTEAFF
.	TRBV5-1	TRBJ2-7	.	TGCGCCAGCAGCCCTGGTGGCGGGACTCCACCTCTATCCTACGAGCAGTACTTC	CASSPGGGTPPLSYEQYF
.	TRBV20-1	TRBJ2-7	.	TGCAGTGCTAGAGATCACAAACTCTCGGGTACGCGATTAGACGAGCAGTACTTC	CSARDHKLSGTRLDEQYF
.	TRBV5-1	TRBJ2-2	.	TGCGCCAGCATCGGGGCAGACACCGGGGAGCTGTTTTTT	CASIGADTGELFF
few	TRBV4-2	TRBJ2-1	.	TGTGCCAGCAGGCAAACAGGATTAGAGCAGTTCTTC	CASRQTGLEQFF
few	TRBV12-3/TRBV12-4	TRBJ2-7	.	TGTGCCAGCAGTCCAAGGGGGTTTAGCGTCCTTCCTTCCTACGAGCAGTACTTC	CASSPRGFSVLPSYEQYF
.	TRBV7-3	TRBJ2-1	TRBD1	TGTGCCAGCAGCTTAGAGGGGGCGCATGAGCAGTTCTTC	CASSLEGAHEQFF
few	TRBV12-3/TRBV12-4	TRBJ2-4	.	TGTGCCAGCAGTTTAGGAGGGGTGGACATTCAGTACTTC	CASSLGGVDIQYF
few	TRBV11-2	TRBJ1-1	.	TGTGCCAGCAGCTTAGAGGGGTTACAGAACACTGAAGCTTTCTTT	CASSLEGLQNTEAFF
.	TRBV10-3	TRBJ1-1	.	TGTGCCATCAAATCTATGCCAGGGGCTCTCGGCACTGAAGCTTTCTTT	CAIKSMPGALGTEAFF
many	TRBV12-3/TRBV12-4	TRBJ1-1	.	TGTGCCAGCAGTCCCGGGCGAGGGAGGAACACTGAAGCTTTCTTT	CASSPGRGRNTEAFF
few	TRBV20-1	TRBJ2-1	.	TGCAGTGCTTGGCAACTAGCCCTAAGCTCCTACAATGAGCAGTTCTTC	CSAWQLALSSYNEQFF
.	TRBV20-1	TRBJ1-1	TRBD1	TGCAGTGCTCTCACAGGGGGCACTGAAGCTTTCTTT	CSALTGGTEAFF
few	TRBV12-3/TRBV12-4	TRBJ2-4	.	TGTGCCAGCAGTTCTATCCGAACTCTAGCCAAAAACATTCAGTACTTC	CASSSIRTLAKNIQYF
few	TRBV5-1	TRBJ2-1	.	TGCGCCAGCAGCCCACCACTAGCCGGCTCCTACAATGAGCAGTTCTTC	CASSPPLAGSYNEQFF
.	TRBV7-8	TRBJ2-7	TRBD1	TGTGCCAGCAGCTTAAGGACAGGGGTTTCCTACGAGCAGTACTTC	CASSLRTGVSYEQYF
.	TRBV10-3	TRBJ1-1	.	TGTGCCATCAGTCCGGGACGGACAGACACTGAAGCTTTCTTT	CAISPGRTDTEAFF
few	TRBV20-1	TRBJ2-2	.	TGCAGTGCTAGAGGAGGACAGAACACCGGGGAGCTGTTTTTT	CSARGGQNTGELFF
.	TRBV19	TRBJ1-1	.	TGTGCCAGTAGTACCAACGGTGCAGGGCGCCAGGTCGGAGCTTTCTTT	CASSTNGAGRQVGAFF
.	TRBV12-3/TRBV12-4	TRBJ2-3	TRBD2	TGTGCCAGCACCCCCCGGGAGGTAGCGGTTAGCACAGATACGCAGTATTTT	CASTPREVAVSTDTQYF
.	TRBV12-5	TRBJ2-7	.	TGTGCTAGTGGTCCCCCGGGCGATATGAACGAGCAGTACTTC	CASGPPGDMNEQYF